The 26 T cell receptor beta chains presented below share a single source sample, sequenced in a study of identical twins. TCRdb processed the 5' RACE reads anew with MiXCR; each CDR3 protein has one entry. This sample has 300,000 to 400,000 distinct CDR3 sequences; approximately 13% occur once, and the top ten carry about 7%. These sequences were also reported in another study, on yellow fever vaccine responses in identical twins.

Sequencing input: CD8+ T cells sorted from blood. Receptors originate from a woman between 18 and 29 years old in good health.

V and J are TRBV7-8 and TRBJ1-1; no reliable D call. Germline loops: CDR1 SGHVS, CDR2 FQNEAQ. CDR3 length equals 16 residues. V was trimmed by 5 bases and J by 0 bases, leaving 16 bases between them. The CDR3 sequence is CASSPPRSLLNTEAFF. As DNA, the CDR3 is TGTGCCAGCAGCCCACCTCGGTCACTCTTGAACACTGAAGCTTTCTTT.

This clonotype was seen more than once but under ten times. The V call is TRBV28, the J call TRBJ2-5; 10 nucleotides match TRBD2. This CDR3 contains 16 residues. With 3 bases clipped from V and 1 base from J, the junction kept 5 bases outside the gene matches. Germline CDR1 reads MDHEN; CDR2 reads SYDVKM. DNA for the CDR3: TGTGCCAGCAGTTTTGAAGCGGGAGGGACCCAAGAGACCCAGTACTTC. Protein product: CASSFEAGGTQETQYF. The variable domain in full, with the rest retrieved from reference TRBV28 and TRBJ2-5, is DVKVTQSSRYLVKRTGEKVFLECVQDMDHENMFWYRQDPGLGLRLIYFSYDVKMKEKGDIPEGYSVSREKKERFSLILESASTNQTSMYLCASSFEAGGTQETQYFGPGTRLLVL.

The V call is TRBV5-1, the J call TRBJ2-7, with 8 bases lining up with TRBD1. The CDR3 has 16 amino acids. J lost 2 bases, V lost 2 bases, and 9 bases had no gene match. Germline V gene sequence: CDR1 SGHRS, CDR2 YFSETQ. The CDR3 coding sequence is TGCGCCAGCAGCTTCCTCCCGGGACAGGCCACCTACGAGCAGTACGTC. Translated, it gives CASSFLPGQATYEQYV.

This clonotype was detected only a few times. This chain uses TRBV12-3 or TRBV12-4 with TRBJ1-2, with 9 bases lining up with TRBD1. This CDR3 is built from 14 residues. The ends lost 8 bases at V and 1 base at J; junction bases unmatched: 5. CDR3: CASGSGQGNYGYTF. The CDR3 DNA follows: TGTGCCAGCGGCTCGGGACAGGGTAACTATGGCTACACCTTC.

The chain has TRBV7-9 and TRBJ2-7; D might be TRBD2 (7 bases). The V end was cut by 4 bases, the J end by 2 bases, with 15 bases between. Germline V lookup: CDR1 SEHNR, CDR2 FQNEAQ (reference sequence). The length of the CDR3 is 15 residues. The CDR3 DNA reads TGTGCCAGCAGCTCGGGGGGCCAACGTCCCTACGAGCAGTACGTC. Residues: CASSSGGQRPYEQYV.

This clonotype occurred a few times. The rearrangement joins TRBV7-9 to TRBJ2-2; tentatively, D is TRBD1 or TRBD2 (5 bases each). V was shortened by 3 bases and J by 2 bases, with 13 bases between the two germline ends. Germline CDR1 is SEHNR and CDR2 is FQNEAQ (reference sequence). The CDR3 is made up of 16 amino acids. CDR3 nucleotide sequence: TGTGCCAGCAGCTTGCACCCGGGACCAAACACCGGGGAGCTGTTTTTT. This codes for CASSLHPGPNTGELFF.

The CDR3 is CASRSPTGLYEQYF. As DNA, the CDR3 is TGTGCCAGCAGGAGTCCTACAGGGTTGTACGAGCAGTACTTC. The genes are TRBV6-1 and TRBJ2-7, with D maybe TRBD1 (6 bases). Germline lookup yields CDR1 MNHNS and CDR2 SASEGT. The V end lost 6 bases, the J end lost 4 bases, and 16 bases lay between the germline ends. The CDR3 sequence is 14 residues long.

At least ten counts were recorded for this clonotype. V usage is TRBV7-8 and J usage is TRBJ2-2, with TRBD1 matching over 7 bases. CDR3 length: 14 amino acids. Germline loops: CDR1 SGHVS, CDR2 FQNEAQ. V shed 8 bases and J 4 bases; nucleotides not matched to a gene: 7. The CDR3 loop reads CASYPSGGTGELFF. As DNA, the CDR3 is TGTGCCAGCTACCCCTCAGGGGGCACCGGGGAGCTGTTTTTT. Looking up the rest from reference TRBV7-8 and TRBJ2-2 gives the full variable domain: GAGVSQSPRYKVAKRGQDVALRCDPISGHVSLFWYQQALGQGPEFLTYFQNEAQLDKSGLPSDRFFAERPEGSVSTLKIQRTQQEDSAVYLCASYPSGGTGELFFGEGSRLTVL.

This chain joins TRBV12-3 or TRBV12-4 and TRBJ2-2; no clear D. This CDR3 is 13 amino acids long. The V gene lost 2 bases and the J gene lost 7 bases, with 8 bases spanning the gap. The CDR3 bases are TGTGCCAGCAGTTTACCCAGTTTCGGGGAGCTGTTTTTT. Translating it yields CASSLPSFGELFF.

This clonotype was detected ten times or more. The genes are TRBV13 and TRBJ2-6; D uncertain. Per the germline V gene, CDR1 is PRHDT and CDR2 is FYEKMQ (reference sequence). V lost 0 bases and J lost 4, with 4 bases in between. This CDR3 spans 14 amino acids. In DNA, the CDR3 is TGTGCCAGCAGCTTAGGGGACGGGGCCAACGTCCTGACTTTC. Protein sequence: CASSLGDGANVLTF.

This clonotype has only a few counts. The chain employs TRBV18 and TRBJ2-7; 10 bases agree with TRBD2. V shed 0 bases, J shed 3 bases, and the junction held 5 bases outside the gene matches. CDR3 size: 16 residues. Germline V lookup: CDR1 KGHSH, CDR2 LQKENI. Written as DNA, the CDR3 is TGTGCCAGCTCACCACCCAGCGGGAGGGCCAGCTACGAGCAGTACTTC. Its translation: CASSPPSGRASYEQYF. Complete variable domain (other parts from reference TRBV18 and TRBJ2-7): NAGVMQNPRHLVRRRGQEARLRCSPMKGHSHVYWYRQLPEEGLKFMVYLQKENIIDESGMPKERFSAEFPKEGPSILRIQQVVRGDSAAYFCASSPPSGRASYEQYFGPGTRLTVT.

There are a few counts of this clonotype. The chain uses TRBV2 and TRBJ2-7; D is undetermined. V lost 3 bases, J lost 6 bases, and 12 bases lay in between. The CDR3 is 13 amino acids. Germline V gives CDR1 SNHLY, CDR2 FYNNEI. This CDR3 reads CASSEVGVSEQYF. CDR3 DNA: TGTGCCAGCAGTGAGGTGGGTGTCTCCGAGCAGTACTTC.

CDR3 protein: CASSLNGKTEAFF. The CDR3 DNA reads TGTGCCAGCAGTTTAAACGGGAAAACTGAAGCTTTCTTT. The chain joins TRBV12-3 or TRBV12-4 to TRBJ1-1, with D unresolved. The CDR3 runs to 13 residues. Trimming took off 2 bases at V and 5 bases at J, with 9 bases between the two ends.

The genes are TRBV28 and TRBJ2-2; 9 nucleotides match TRBD2. With 5 bases clipped from V and 4 bases from J, the junction kept 11 bases outside the gene matches. The germline CDR1 and CDR2 sequences are MDHEN and SYDVKM. The CDR3 runs to 17 residues. CDR3 coding DNA: TGTGCCAGCAGTCCCCCGGCTAGCGGGGAGGGCACCGGGGAGCTGTTTTTT. This sequence encodes CASSPPASGEGTGELFF.

This clonotype has a count of ten or more. The CDR3 loop reads CASSASGRSYNEQFF. CDR3 bases: TGTGCCAGCAGTGCTAGCGGGAGATCCTACAATGAGCAGTTCTTC. The chain recombines TRBV2 with TRBJ2-1, with 10 bases identical to TRBD2. The V gene end was trimmed by 4 bases and the J gene end by 1 base; junction bases not matched to a gene: 1. The CDR3 spans 15 residues. CDR1 is SNHLY, CDR2 FYNNEI, per germline.

This clonotype was counted between two and nine times. V usage is TRBV5-1 and J usage is TRBJ2-1; 13 bases are shared with TRBD2. CDR1 is SGHRS, CDR2 YFSETQ, per germline. The CDR3 is made up of 23 amino acids. Trimming removed 1 base from V and 3 bases from J; junction bases left unmatched: 22. CDR3 in amino acids: CASSLFRQGLRTSGRVVYNEQFF. In DNA form, the CDR3 reads TGCGCCAGCAGCTTGTTTCGGCAGGGGCTGAGGACTAGCGGGAGAGTTGTCTACAATGAGCAGTTCTTC.

This clonotype occurred once. This chain joins TRBV10-3 and TRBJ1-6; tentative D call: TRBD1 (6 bases). The V gene lost 4 bases and the J gene lost 7 bases, with 17 bases spanning the gap. Looked up from germline, CDR1 is ENHRY and CDR2 is SYGVKD. The CDR3 consists of 16 residues. CDR3 protein: CAISVQGGGWNSPLHF. The CDR3 DNA sequence: TGTGCCATCAGTGTACAGGGAGGGGGTTGGAATTCACCCCTCCACTTT.

The genes are TRBV5-1 and TRBJ2-7; 9 positions agree with TRBD1. The germline V gene has CDR1 SGHRS and CDR2 YFSETQ. Germline trimming cut 9 bases from V and 3 bases from J; bases unmatched to any gene: 13. This CDR3 is built from 15 residues. The CDR3 here is CATLPPGQGDYEQYV. The CDR3, as DNA: TGCGCCACCCTACCCCCGGGACAGGGCGACTACGAGCAGTACGTC.

This clonotype was counted ten times or more. The CDR3 bases are TGTGCCAGCACTGGGACAGGGGGCGCGAACACTGAAGCTTTCTTT. Encoded protein: CASTGTGGANTEAFF. This chain joins TRBV2 and TRBJ1-1, with 12 bases lining up with TRBD1. The CDR3 consists of 15 residues. The germline gives CDR1 SNHLY, CDR2 FYNNEI. J was trimmed by 1 base and V by 7 bases; bases with no gene match: 4.

This clonotype has only a few counts. The chain combines TRBV7-9 with TRBJ2-1, with 9 nucleotides matching TRBD1. The germline gives CDR1 SEHNR, CDR2 FQNEAQ (reference sequence). Trimming took 3 bases from V and 6 from J; bases not matched to a gene: 9. This CDR3 is built from 16 residues. CDR3 sequence reads: CASSFLPGQGFNEQFF. In DNA, the CDR3 is TGTGCCAGCAGCTTCCTCCCGGGACAGGGTTTCAATGAGCAGTTCTTC.

The chain is built from TRBV3-1 and TRBJ1-1, with D unclear. The CDR3 sequence is 14 residues long. Germline CDR1 LGHDT, CDR2 YNNKEL (reference sequence). Trimming left V 3 bases short and J 1 base short, with 9 bases between. CDR3: CASSHPRENTEAFF. The CDR3 DNA reads TGTGCCAGCAGCCACCCCCGTGAGAACACTGAAGCTTTCTTT.

The genes are TRBV5-5 and TRBJ2-7, with D tentatively TRBD2 (5 bases). Trimming took 4 bases from V and 2 from J, leaving 16 bases between them. The CDR3 totals 15 residues. Germline V gene lookup returns CDR1 SGHKS and CDR2 YYEKEE (reference sequence). CDR3 protein: CASSQDSIHPYEQYF. The CDR3 DNA follows: TGTGCCAGCAGCCAGGACTCTATCCACCCCTACGAGCAGTACTTC.

This chain connects TRBV5-6 to TRBJ2-1; tentative D call: TRBD1 (5 bases). Deletions cut 3 bases from V and 12 bases from J, with 16 bases between. The CDR3 length is 13 residues. The germline V gene encodes CDR1 SGHDT and CDR2 YYEEEE. The CDR3 reads CASSYPQGQGQFF. CDR3 in DNA: TGTGCCAGCAGCTACCCCCAAGGGCAGGGGCAGTTCTTC. Based on the CDR3 plus reference TRBV5-6 and TRBJ2-1, the full variable domain is DAGVTQSPTHLIKTRGQQVTLRCSPKSGHDTVSWYQQALGQGPQFIFQYYEEEERQRGNFPDRFSGHQFPNYSSELNVNALLLGDSALYLCASSYPQGQGQFFGPGTRLTVL.

J is TRBJ2-1 and V is TRBV9; D is ambiguous. The CDR3 runs to 13 residues. Deletions cut 3 bases from V and 6 bases from J, with 10 bases between. Germline values: CDR1 SGDLS, CDR2 YYNGEE. The chain's CDR3 is CASSAGTVNEQFF. CDR3 DNA: TGTGCCAGCAGCGCAGGAACTGTCAATGAGCAGTTCTTC.

This clonotype has more than one count but fewer than ten. The chain is built from TRBV2 and TRBJ2-2, with TRBD2 identical over 13 bases. Germline trimming cut 8 bases from V and 3 bases from J; bases unmatched to any gene: 6. CDR3 length equals 16 residues. Germline CDR1 reads SNHLY; CDR2 reads FYNNEI. The CDR3 protein is CASSGLAGYYTGELFF. The CDR3 DNA follows: TGTGCCAGCTCGGGACTAGCGGGATACTACACCGGGGAGCTGTTTTTT.

The gene calls are TRBV27 and TRBJ2-1; D unresolved. CDR1 is MNHEY and CDR2 is SMNVEV in the germline V gene (reference sequence). The CDR3 has 14 amino acids. Trimming took 4 bases from V and 5 from J, leaving 12 bases between them. CDR3 in DNA: TGTGCCAGCAGTTCTATCCATGGAGACAATGAGCAGTTCTTC. Translated: CASSSIHGDNEQFF.